This is a list of T cell receptor beta chains from one sample in a study of T cell changes during pregnancy in multiple sclerosis. TCRdb keeps only in-frame clones here, not all; method: immunoSEQ multiplex PCR. This table holds 35,000 to 50,000 clones, 90% found once. The sequenced sample was peripheral blood, obtained in the second trimester of pregnancy. The source is a female donor in good health, enrolled as a control in a pregnancy study. Each CDR3 is given with its conserved first and last residue. Each record gives: D gene, J gene, clone size, V gene, CDR3 DNA, CDR3 protein. The D gene is left open where the match is weak. Clone size is given for some rows only: seen once, a few or many times, or a class if the clone is expanded.

>-|TRBJ2-1|-|TRBV10-3
TGTGCCATCTCAAGCGGCACCTCTCGGGACAATGAGCAGTTCTTC
CAISSGTSRDNEQFF
>-|TRBJ1-1|-|TRBV7-9
TGTGCCAGCAGGAGTGACTTGGTAACCGCGAACACTGAAGCTTTCTTT
CASRSDLVTANTEAFF
>-|TRBJ1-2|-|TRBV30
TGTGCCTGGAGTGCGGAGAACTATGGCTACACCTTC
CAWSAENYGYTF
>-|TRBJ2-1|-|TRBV9
TGTGCCAGCAGCGTAGGGTTAGCGGCAAACAATGAGCAGTTCTTC
CASSVGLAANNEQFF
>TRBD1|TRBJ1-2|-|TRBV7-2
TGTGCCAGCAGCCACTCGGGACAGGAGGATGGCTACACCTTC
CASSHSGQEDGYTF
>TRBD1|TRBJ2-5|-|TRBV5-6
TGTGCCAGCAGTCCGGACAGGGGAGAGACCCAGTACTTC
CASSPDRGETQYF
>-|TRBJ1-4|-|TRBV7-9
TGTGCCAGCAGCTTAGGTCGGTTGACAGGCCGAAATGAAAAACTGTTTTTT
CASSLGRLTGRNEKLFF
>-|TRBJ2-1|-|TRBV5-8
TGTGCCAGCAGCCCCGCCGGGACATGGAGCTCCTACAATGAGCAGTTCTTC
CASSPAGTWSSYNEQFF
>TRBD1|TRBJ1-2|-|TRBV5-4
TGTGCCAGCAGCGGCCAGGGGGCTGCCAACTATGGCTACACCTTC
CASSGQGAANYGYTF
>TRBD2|TRBJ2-7|-|TRBV15
TGTGCCACCAGCTCCTTAGCGGGGAAGAGCTCCTACGAGCAGTACTTC
CATSSLAGKSSYEQYF
>TRBD2|TRBJ2-7|-|TRBV30
TGTGCCTGGAGTAGGATAGCGGGAAACGAGCAGTACTTC
CAWSRIAGNEQYF
>-|TRBJ2-3|once|TRBV27
TGTGCCAGCAACAAGTCGCCAGATACGCAGTATTTT
CASNKSPDTQYF
>-|TRBJ2-7|-|TRBV27
TGTGCCAGCAGTTTAGGGGCAGGGTTGGTCGAGCAGTACTTC
CASSLGAGLVEQYF